The 28 T cell receptor beta chains below all came from one sample that was sequenced in a study of molecular identifiers for immune sequencing clone quantification. TCRdb processed the PCR reads anew with MiXCR; each CDR3 protein has one entry. The table shows around 65,000 distinct CDR3 sequences, with roughly 20% occurring only once. Source material: naive CD8+ T cells from blood, with Jurkat cell RNA spiked in. The subset denotes: FACS-sorted CD8+CD4-CCR7+CD45RA+ naive T cells. These receptors all stem from a human donor in good health. Some libraries in this study had Jurkat cell RNA spiked in.

The J gene is TRBJ2-7, the V gene TRBV7-9; possibly TRBD1 for D (6 bases). Germline values: CDR1 SEHNR, CDR2 FQNEAQ (reference sequence). Trimming removed 5 bases from V and 4 bases from J, with 18 bases in between. The CDR3 length is 15 residues. The CDR3 region has the DNA TGTGCCAGCAGCGGGGAACGGGACACCCTATACGAGCAGTACTTC. It encodes CASSGERDTLYEQYF.

This clonotype was counted many times. The J gene is TRBJ2-3, the V gene TRBV2; unclear D gene. The CDR3 runs to 14 residues. Trimming removed 2 bases from V and 2 bases from J, with 8 bases in between. The germline V gene encodes CDR1 SNHLY and CDR2 FYNNEI. The CDR3 bases are TGTGCCAGCAGTGAACCCCGACTCACAGATACGCAGTATTTT. It is translated as CASSEPRLTDTQYF.

This clonotype appeared many times. The chain couples TRBV4-3 to TRBJ2-1; maybe TRBD2 (6 bases). CDR1 and CDR2 from the germline V gene are LGHNA and YSLEER. The CDR3 is 14 amino acids. The germline V and J ends were trimmed by 0 bases and 5 bases, with 8 bases remaining between them. The CDR3: CASSQEWTNNEQFF. The CDR3 DNA reads as TGCGCCAGCAGCCAAGAGTGGACTAACAATGAGCAGTTCTTC.

This clonotype was detected many times. The V and J genes are TRBV6-2 or TRBV6-3 and TRBJ2-7; TRBD1 or TRBD2 may be the D gene (5 bases each). Germline V gene sequence: CDR1 MNHEY, CDR2 SVGEGT. The CDR3 has 15 amino acids. Deletions cut 4 bases from V and 2 bases from J, with 15 bases between. The chain's CDR3 is CASSFLRDGAYEQYF. The CDR3, as DNA: TGTGCCAGCAGTTTCCTCCGGGACGGAGCCTACGAGCAGTACTTC.

This clonotype was counted between two and nine times. Given a much more abundant clone one base away, this may be a read error. Because the CDR3's place on the DNA is in doubt, the DNA is left out and the CDR3 is given as listed by TCRdb. CDR3 sequence: CASSQVAGGSNEKLLF. The rearrangement uses TRBV4-1 and TRBJ1-4. Germline V gives CDR1 MGHRA, CDR2 YSYEKL. The CDR3 extends over 16 residues, inclusive of both ends.

Many counts were recorded for this clonotype. The rearrangement joins TRBV7-8 to TRBJ2-7, with TRBD1 identical over 12 bases. This CDR3 contains 18 residues. V was pared by 6 bases and J by 3 bases, with 15 bases of the junction left unmatched. CDR1 is SGHVS and CDR2 is FQNEAQ in the germline V gene. CDR3: CASRHTGTGGVLNYEQYF. The CDR3 region has the DNA TGTGCCAGCAGACACACCGGGACAGGGGGCGTTCTGAACTACGAGCAGTACTTC.

The CDR3 sequence is CASLGQTYEQYF. The CDR3 bases are TGTGCCAGCCTGGGACAAACCTACGAGCAGTACTTC. The rearrangement links TRBV2 to TRBJ2-7; the D gene is possibly TRBD1 (6 bases). This CDR3 spans 12 amino acids. Trimming removed 8 bases from V and 2 bases from J, with 10 bases in between. Germline CDR1 SNHLY, CDR2 FYNNEI.

This clonotype was seen repeatedly, ten times or more. V and J are TRBV6-2 or TRBV6-3 and TRBJ2-7; unclear D gene. The germline gives CDR1 MNHEY, CDR2 SVGEGT. The CDR3 loop spans 15 amino acids. V shed 2 bases and J shed 2 bases, with 13 bases lying between them. CDR3 region: CASSYGDTSTYEQYF. In nucleotides, the CDR3 is TGTGCCAGCAGTTACGGAGACACCTCCACCTACGAGCAGTACTTC.

Comment on this clonotype: One base away lies a much larger clone, so this may be a sequencing read error. The chain links TRBV13 to TRBJ1-1; 10 bases align to TRBD1. Germline V gives CDR1 PRHDT, CDR2 FYEKMQ (reference sequence). CDR3 length equals 14 residues. CDR3 sequence: CASSPGTGVTKAFF. In nucleotides, the CDR3 is TGTGCCAGCAGCCCCGGGACAGGGGTCACTAAAGCTTTCTTT.

The chain couples TRBV12-3 or TRBV12-4 to TRBJ2-5; TRBD2 agrees at 7 bases. V lost 4 bases to trimming and J lost 5 bases; unmatched junction nucleotides: 7. There are 14 residues in the CDR3. CDR3 sequence (DNA): TGTGCCAGCAGTTGGACTAGTTCTCAGGAGACCCAGTACTTC. It codes for CASSWTSSQETQYF.

Worth noting for this clonotype: A read error may produce the germline difference seen at one junction end. The J gene is TRBJ2-5, the V gene TRBV7-8; D is possibly TRBD1 (5 bases). The length of the CDR3 is 14 residues. Germline CDR1 and CDR2: SGHVS and FQNEAQ. CDR3 DNA: TGTGCCCGCAGCGCCGTTGGGGCCTCGGAAACCCAGTACTTC. Its protein is CARSAVGASETQYF.

This clonotype was seen at least ten times. The chain recombines TRBV7-9 with TRBJ2-7; 9 nucleotides agree with TRBD1. The CDR3 runs to 17 residues. Germline CDR1 reads SEHNR; CDR2 reads FQNEAQ (reference sequence). After removal of 4 bases from V and 3 bases from J, the junction contained 13 bases not matched to a gene. This CDR3 reads CASSSPLGQGLFYEQYF. The CDR3 DNA follows: TGTGCCAGCAGCTCCCCCCTGGGACAGGGACTTTTCTACGAGCAGTACTTC.

This clonotype was seen repeatedly, ten times or more. The V gene is TRBV15, the J gene TRBJ2-7; a weak D match, TRBD1 (5 bases). The CDR3 has 14 amino acids. V lost 0 bases and J lost 5, with 11 bases in between. Germline assignment: CDR1 LNHNV and CDR2 YYDKDF (reference sequence). The CDR3 here is CATSRDWQGHEQYF. The CDR3 DNA is TGTGCCACCAGCAGAGATTGGCAGGGTCACGAGCAGTACTTC.

In this sample, this clonotype turned up many times. One end of the junction varies from germline; a read error may be responsible. CDR3: CASSLGNPGSYEQYF. CDR3 DNA sequence: TGTGCTAGCAGCTTAGGGAATCCGGGGTCCTACGAGCAGTACTTC. The chain has TRBV7-7 and TRBJ2-7; the D gene is possibly TRBD2 (5 bases). Germline V gene lookup returns CDR1 SSHAT and CDR2 FNYEAQ (reference sequence). The CDR3 spans 15 residues.

This clonotype has at least ten counts. The chain couples TRBV4-3 to TRBJ1-5; D is undetermined. V gave up 0 bases and J gave up 7 bases, with 13 bases separating them. Looked up from germline, CDR1 is LGHNA and CDR2 is YSLEER. The CDR3 has 15 amino acids. The CDR3 sequence: CASSQDIGPRQPQHF. The CDR3 region has the DNA TGCGCCAGCAGCCAAGATATCGGACCAAGGCAGCCCCAGCATTTT.

The table lists this clonotype with many counts. This chain joins TRBV7-9 and TRBJ1-4; 7 bases are shared with TRBD1. The CDR3 contains 16 residues. Germline CDR1 reads SEHNR; CDR2 reads FQNEAQ (reference sequence). Unmatched junction bases numbered 7, after V lost 1 base and J lost 5 bases. The CDR3: CASSLDSPGQNEKLFF. As DNA, the CDR3 is TGTGCCAGCAGCTTAGATTCCCCGGGACAGAATGAAAAACTGTTTTTT.

This CDR3 reads CASSLDKGGEQYF. CDR3 coding DNA: TGTGCCAGCAGCTTGGACAAGGGGGGCGAGCAGTACTTC. V and J are TRBV11-2 and TRBJ2-7; D possibly uses TRBD1 or TRBD2 (6 bases each). V was clipped by 3 bases and J by 6 bases, with 12 bases between them. In germline, CDR1 is SGHAT, CDR2 FQNNGV. This CDR3 has 13 amino acids.

This clonotype occurred many times. This chain links TRBV7-2 with TRBJ2-3; no firm D call. The V gene lost 1 base and the J gene lost 0 bases, with 11 bases spanning the gap. The CDR3 extends over 16 amino acids. The germline V gene has CDR1 SGHTA and CDR2 FQGNSA. The CDR3 sequence is CASSLDRFSSTDTQYF. CDR3 DNA sequence: TGTGCCAGCAGCTTAGATCGATTCTCTAGCACAGATACGCAGTATTTT.

This clonotype was observed at least ten times. The rearrangement joins TRBV27 to TRBJ2-7, with 8 bases identical to TRBD2. V dropped 4 bases and J dropped 4; count of bases not matched to a gene: 9. The CDR3 has 15 residues. CDR1 is MNHEY, CDR2 SMNVEV, per germline (reference sequence). The CDR3 nucleotides are TGTGCCAGCAGTTCAGGATTAGCGGGGAGTTACGAGCAGTACTTC. Its translation: CASSSGLAGSYEQYF.

This chain joins TRBV2 and TRBJ2-5; 7 nucleotides match TRBD2. This CDR3 spans 15 amino acids. Germline CDR1 and CDR2: SNHLY and FYNNEI. The J segment lost 2 bases and the V segment lost 6 bases, leaving 9 bases of the junction unmatched. CDR3 nucleotide sequence: TGTGCCAGCAGGGAACCGGGACTACCGCAAGAGACCCAGTACTTC. It translates to CASREPGLPQETQYF.

A few counts support this clonotype. A read error may be the cause here, since a much bigger clone is one base away. The CDR3 coding sequence is TGTGCCAGCAGACCGCCCTTGGGGCCTGGGGCCAACGTCCTGACTTTC. It is translated as CASRPPLGPGANVLTF. This chain joins TRBV7-9 and TRBJ2-6, with D possibly matching TRBD1 (5 bases). Germline V lookup: CDR1 SEHNR, CDR2 FQNEAQ (reference sequence). The CDR3 covers 16 residues. V lost 6 bases and J lost 2, with 14 bases in between.

Regarding this clonotype: A clone one base away is much larger, so this may be a read error. The CDR3 region is CVSSFGEGFNEQFF. The CDR3 DNA reads TGTGTCAGCAGCTTTGGAGAGGGGTTCAATGAGCAGTTCTTC. This sequence joins TRBV11-2 and TRBJ2-1; D is perhaps TRBD1 or TRBD2 (5 bases each). The CDR3 consists of 14 residues. The V gene's germline CDR1 is SGHAT and CDR2 FQNNGV. Variable domain in full (rest from reference TRBV11-2 and TRBJ2-1): EAGVAQSPRYKIIEKRQSVAFWCNPISGHATLYWYQQILGQGPKLLIQFQNNGVVDDSQLPKDRFSAERLKGVDSTLKIQPAKLEDSAVYLCVSSFGEGFNEQFFGPGTRLTVL.

Regarding this clonotype: A much bigger clone sits one base away, suggesting this may be a read error. The chain carries TRBV28 and TRBJ2-1; 8 bases agree with TRBD2. The trim removed 7 bases at V and 14 bases at J, leaving 22 bases unmatched. This CDR3 is 16 amino acids long. Germline V lookup: CDR1 MDHEN, CDR2 SYDVKM. In DNA form, the CDR3 reads TGTGCCAGCACCAAAGACGGGGGGGCGTTCAGCGGGGGTGAGTTCTTC. It codes for CASTKDGGAFSGGEFF.

This clonotype was seen at least ten times. V and J are TRBV27 and TRBJ1-5; a possible D gene is TRBD1 (6 bases). CDR1 and CDR2 from the germline V gene are MNHEY and SMNVEV (reference sequence). V was cut by 2 bases and J by 4 bases, with 9 bases left in between. The length of the CDR3 is 14 residues. CDR3 DNA: TGTGCCAGCAGTTTACAGGGGACGAATCAGCCCCAGCATTTT. This translates into CASSLQGTNQPQHF.

This clonotype was observed many times. The chain couples TRBV7-9 to TRBJ2-6; 10 nucleotides align to TRBD1. The V segment lost 4 bases and the J segment 1 base; nucleotides outside the gene matches: 7. The CDR3 is 18 amino acids. CDR1 and CDR2 (germline): SEHNR, FQNEAQ (reference sequence). The CDR3 DNA reads TGTGCCAGCAGCTCGCAGGGGACAGGGGTGTCTGGGGCCAACGTCCTGACTTTC. This encodes CASSSQGTGVSGANVLTF.

This clonotype was counted between two and nine times. One end of the junction is discordant with germline, which a read error may explain. The chain employs TRBV5-1 and TRBJ2-7, with D hard to call. The CDR3 is 15 residues long. CDR1 and CDR2 from the germline V gene are SGHRS and YFSETQ. CDR3 DNA sequence: TGCGCCGGCAGCTTGGTCGGCGTTAGCTCCTACGAGCAGTACTTC. Protein sequence: CAGSLVGVSSYEQYF. The full variable domain, its missing parts supplied by reference TRBV5-1 and TRBJ2-7, is KAGVTQTPRYLIKTRGQQVTLSCSPISGHRSVSWYQQTPGQGLQFLFEYFSETQRNKGNFPGRFSGRQFSNSRSEMNVSTLELGDSALYLCAGSLVGVSSYEQYFGPGTRLTVT.

This clonotype was picked up many times. This chain links TRBV2 with TRBJ2-7, with D unclear. Germline assignment: CDR1 SNHLY and CDR2 FYNNEI. This CDR3 has 12 amino acids. Trimming left V 7 bases short and J 2 bases short, with 9 bases between. The CDR3 sequence is CASNDKPYEQYF. In DNA form, the CDR3 reads TGTGCCAGCAATGACAAGCCCTACGAGCAGTACTTC.

This clonotype was observed a handful of times. The rearrangement uses TRBV6-2 or TRBV6-3 and TRBJ2-7; D not resolved. Germline CDR1 MNHEY, CDR2 SVGEGT. The CDR3 length is 16 residues. Trimming took 2 bases from V and 5 from J, leaving 19 bases between them. DNA of the CDR3: TGTGCCAGCAGTTACGATGTATTTGAGGCCCCCCACGAGCAGTACTTC. It translates to CASSYDVFEAPHEQYF.